This is a list of T cell receptor beta chains from one sample in a study of yellow fever vaccine responses in identical twins. TCRdb reanalysed the RT-PCR reads using MiXCR and keeps one entry per CDR3 protein. In the table there are roughly 320 distinct CDR3 sequences, just under 60% of which are singletons. The specimen comprised T cells from blood (PBMCs), unsorted or a sorted subset (not recorded which), sampled before or after yellow fever vaccination (not recorded which). The receptors originated from a female donor who received the yellow fever vaccine. The conserved cysteine and the conserved F or W are not part of the CDR3 here.

j_call v_call cdr3_aa
TRBJ1-4 TRBV11-2 VSSLEARVRHEKLF
TRBJ1-4 TRBV23-1 ASSPPTPDRRNATNEKLF
TRBJ1-1 TRBV6-2/TRBV6-3 ASSYRQFMNTEAF
TRBJ2-7 TRBV6-1 ASKNDQSYEQY
TRBJ2-1 TRBV7-1 ASSSGTGPSYNEQF
TRBJ1-2 TRBV30 AWSLWNAGYT
TRBJ1-1 TRBV4-1 ASSQGAGRFTEAF
TRBJ1-1 TRBV23-1 ASTPGEANTEAF
TRBJ1-5 TRBV23-1 ASSHPPGTGANQPQH
TRBJ2-5 TRBV11-1 ASSWSGGQETQY
TRBJ1-1 TRBV23-1 ASSRTHTGGDTEAF
TRBJ1-1 TRBV6-1 ASRPTLNTEAF
TRBJ1-2 TRBV15 ATSRGGDGYT
TRBJ1-5 TRBV29-1 SVQGDGDQPQH
TRBJ1-4 TRBV11-1 ASSLVGPNEKLF
TRBJ1-2 TRBV10-1 ASSESSRGNYGYT
TRBJ1-2 TRBV10-3 AISESQGTYGYT